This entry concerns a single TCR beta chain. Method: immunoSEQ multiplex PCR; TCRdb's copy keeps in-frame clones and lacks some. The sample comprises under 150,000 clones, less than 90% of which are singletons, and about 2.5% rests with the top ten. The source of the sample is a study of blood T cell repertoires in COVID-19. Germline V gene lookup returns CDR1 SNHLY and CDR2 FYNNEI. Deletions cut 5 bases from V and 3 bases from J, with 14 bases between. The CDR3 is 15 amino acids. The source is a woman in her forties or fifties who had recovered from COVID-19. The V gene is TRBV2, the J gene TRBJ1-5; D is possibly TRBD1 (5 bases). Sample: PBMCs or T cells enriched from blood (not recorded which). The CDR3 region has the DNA TGTGCCAGCAGTCCCGCGACAGATTCCAATCAGCCCCAGCATTTT. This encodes CASSPATDSNQPQHF.